This T cell receptor beta chain comes out of a study of monozygotic twins with inflammatory bowel disease. The CDR3 is made up of 15 amino acids. TCRdb re-called the 5' RACE reads and catalogs CDR3 proteins one per entry, DNA excluded. Its table lists around 230,000 distinct CDR3 sequences. The TCR comes from a human donor with ulcerative colitis or Crohn's disease, or a healthy co-twin of an affected twin (not recorded which). Sequences were obtained from blood. J is TRBJ2-3 and V is TRBV12-3 or TRBV12-4; TCRdb outputs TRBD1, but without DNA this stays unchecked. CDR3 in amino acids: CASTRTGLGTDTQYF.